This entry lists 7 T cell receptor beta chains sequenced from one sample in a study of blood T cell repertoires in COVID-19. Sequencing used immunoSEQ multiplex PCR; TCRdb keeps in-frame clones, though not all of them. The data contain 120,000 to 150,000 clones, 75% to 90% of them singletons. The sample consisted of peripheral blood. These receptors originate from a man older than 75 with acute or convalescent COVID-19.

The chain couples TRBV5-5 to TRBJ2-2, with D possibly matching TRBD1 (6 bases). The CDR3 runs 13 residues. CDR1 and CDR2 (germline): SGHKS, YYEKEE (reference sequence). Trimming shortened V by 2 bases and J by 7 bases, and 9 bases separated the two germline ends. The CDR3 protein is CASSFTGIGELFF. Written as DNA, the CDR3 is TGTGCCAGCAGCTTCACAGGGATCGGGGAGCTGTTTTTT.

The V gene is TRBV10-3, the J gene TRBJ1-6; tentative D call: TRBD1 (5 bases). The V end was cut by 1 base, the J end by 2 bases, with 12 bases between. Germline-derived CDR1 and CDR2 are ENHRY and SYGVKD. The CDR3 runs to 17 residues. As DNA, the CDR3 is TGTGCCATCAGTGAGTTGGACACGCTGGCCTATAATTCACCCCTCCACTTT. It encodes CAISELDTLAYNSPLHF.

This chain connects TRBV18 to TRBJ1-3; the match to TRBD1 covers 7 bases. This CDR3 comprises 17 residues. The germline CDR1 and CDR2 sequences are KGHSH and LQKENI. V trimming: 4 bases; J trimming: 3 bases; junction bases outside the gene matches: 12. CDR3 sequence reads: CASSQNAGGSVGNTIYF. The DNA for the CDR3 is TGTGCCAGCTCACAAAATGCAGGGGGATCCGTTGGAAACACCATATATTTT.

The rearrangement uses TRBV5-1 and TRBJ1-1; D is undetermined. Per germline, CDR1 SGHRS and CDR2 YFSETQ. The CDR3 consists of 15 residues. Trimming shortened V by 4 bases and J by 0 bases, and 13 bases separated the two germline ends. CDR3 in amino acids: CASSPGGGLNTEAFF. The CDR3 DNA is TGCGCCAGCAGCCCTGGTGGCGGATTGAACACTGAAGCTTTCTTT.

The chain recombines TRBV2 with TRBJ1-5, with 9 positions matching TRBD1. Germline CDR1 and CDR2: SNHLY and FYNNEI. V shed 5 bases and J 15 bases; nucleotides not matched to a gene: 8. There are 12 residues in the CDR3. The CDR3 coding sequence is TGTGCCAGCAGTTATGGACAGGGGAAGGGGCATTTT. It codes for CASSYGQGKGHF.

The chain is built from TRBV7-6 and TRBJ1-1, with D perhaps matching TRBD1 (6 bases). The CDR3 spans 16 residues. Deletions cut 1 base from V and 1 base from J, with 13 bases between. CDR1 is SGHVS, CDR2 FNYEAQ, per germline. The DNA of the CDR3 is TGTGCCAGCAGCTTAGGGTCAGGGGCCGGGAACACTGAAGCTTTCTTT. Amino acids: CASSLGSGAGNTEAFF.

This clone was counted once. The V gene is TRBV11-3, the J gene TRBJ2-5; D possibly corresponds to TRBD1 (7 bases). The V gene lost 5 bases and the J gene lost 5 bases, with 18 bases spanning the gap. Germline loops: CDR1 SGHNT, CDR2 YENEEA. The CDR3 sequence is 15 residues long. CDR3 coding DNA: TGTGCCAGCAGCCAGGGCGGTGCGGGACAGGAGACCCAGTACTTC. It translates to CASSQGGAGQETQYF. Full variable domain (remainder filled in from reference TRBV11-3 and TRBJ2-5): EAGVVQSPRYKIIEKKQPVAFWCNPISGHNTLYWYLQNLGQGPELLIRYENEEAVDDSQLPKDRFSAERLKGVDSTLKIQPAELGDSAVYLCASSQGGAGQETQYFGPGTRLLVL.